What follows are 32 T cell receptor beta chains derived from one specimen sequenced in a study of cytomegalovirus exposure and HLA in healthy donors. Primers included in the PCR were 60 Vbeta and 13 Jbeta primers. Sequencing used immunoSEQ multiplex PCR; TCRdb keeps in-frame clones, though not all of them. Of about 200,000 clones in the sample, more than 75% were seen once. The sample comprised PBMCs. These receptors were collected from a woman between 25 and 40 years old in good health and CMV-seropositive.

The rearrangement joins TRBV28 to TRBJ2-5, with 7 bases lining up with TRBD1. This CDR3 has 17 residues. The trim removed 5 bases at V and 4 bases at J, leaving 16 bases unmatched. Germline lookup yields CDR1 MDHEN and CDR2 SYDVKM. As DNA, the CDR3 is TGTGCCAGCAGTAGCAGACAGGGCGGGCGCATAGGAGAGACCCAGTACTTC. Its translation is CASSSRQGGRIGETQYF.

V gene TRBV6-5 combines with J gene TRBJ2-7, with D possibly being TRBD2 (5 bases). CDR1 is MNHEY, CDR2 SVGAGI, per germline. V gave up 0 bases and J gave up 0 bases, with 9 bases separating them. The CDR3 is 15 amino acids. DNA for the CDR3: TGTGCCAGCAGTTACTCGGGCGGGTACTCCTACGAGCAGTACTTC. Protein: CASSYSGGYSYEQYF.

In its sample, this clone was seen a few times. This specimen includes other DNA sequences encoding the same CDR3. The rearrangement links TRBV5-1 to TRBJ1-1; tentative D call: TRBD1 (5 bases). CDR3 length: 14 amino acids. V was clipped by 0 bases and J by 2 bases, with 8 bases between them. The germline V gene encodes CDR1 SGHRS and CDR2 YFSETQ. CDR3 sequence reads: CASSLEGVNTEAFF. Written as DNA, the CDR3 is TGCGCCAGCAGCTTGGAAGGGGTTAACACTGAAGCTTTCTTT. Full variable domain (rest looked up from reference TRBV5-1 and TRBJ1-1): KAGVTQTPRYLIKTRGQQVTLSCSPISGHRSVSWYQQTPGQGLQFLFEYFSETQRNKGNFPGRFSGRQFSNSRSEMNVSTLELGDSALYLCASSLEGVNTEAFFGQGTRLTVV.

This clone was detected a few times. The chain carries TRBV27 and TRBJ1-4, with TRBD1 matching 9 bases. The V gene end was trimmed by 5 bases and the J gene end by 8 bases; junction bases not matched to a gene: 6. The germline V gene encodes CDR1 MNHEY and CDR2 SMNVEV (reference sequence). The CDR3 contains 14 residues. The CDR3 region has the DNA TGTGCCAGCAGTAATGGGGGACAGGGCGAAAAACTGTTTTTT. Translation: CASSNGGQGEKLFF.

The chain employs TRBV30 and TRBJ2-3, with 7 bases matching TRBD1. This CDR3 spans 11 amino acids. V dropped 5 bases and J dropped 5; count of bases not matched to a gene: 1. CDR1 is GTSNPN and CDR2 is SVGIG in the germline V gene (reference sequence). CDR3 nucleotide sequence: TGTGCCTGGGGGACAGTAGATACGCAGTATTTT. It translates to CAWGTVDTQYF.

The gene calls are TRBV28 and TRBJ2-1; 11 bases fit TRBD2. CDR3 length equals 15 residues. CDR1 and CDR2 from the germline V gene are MDHEN and SYDVKM. V trimming: 4 bases; J trimming: 4 bases; junction bases outside the gene matches: 3. CDR3 in amino acids: CASSSSGGTYNEQFF. In DNA form, the CDR3 reads TGTGCCAGCAGTTCTAGCGGGGGGACATACAATGAGCAGTTCTTC.

The chain carries TRBV7-9 and TRBJ2-2; D unclear. The CDR3 is made up of 14 amino acids. Trimming left V 3 bases short and J 1 base short, with 6 bases between. The germline V gene has CDR1 SEHNR and CDR2 FQNEAQ (reference sequence). CDR3 region: CASSLALNTGELFF. CDR3 sequence (DNA): TGTGCCAGCAGCTTGGCCCTGAACACCGGGGAGCTGTTTTTT.

The chain joins TRBV11-3 to TRBJ2-7; 8 nucleotides match TRBD2. The germline V gene encodes CDR1 SGHNT and CDR2 YENEEA. CDR3 length: 15 amino acids. With 5 bases clipped from V and 1 base from J, the junction kept 7 bases outside the gene matches. The CDR3 reads CASSPREGTSYEQYF. The CDR3 DNA is TGTGCCAGCAGCCCCCGGGAGGGAACTTCCTACGAGCAGTACTTC.

V usage is TRBV2 and J usage is TRBJ1-5; D not certain. Germline V CDR1 and CDR2: SNHLY, FYNNEI. Deletions cut 4 bases from V and 5 bases from J, with 9 bases between. CDR3 length equals 13 residues. As DNA, the CDR3 is TGTGCCAGCAGTGTGAGGGCCTATCAGCCCCAGCATTTT. Translated, it gives CASSVRAYQPQHF.

The rearrangement links TRBV11-2 to TRBJ2-7; D is perhaps TRBD2 (5 bases). Trimming pared 0 bases from V and 5 bases from J, leaving 14 bases between. There are 15 residues in the CDR3. Germline V gives CDR1 SGHAT, CDR2 FQNNGV. The CDR3 here is CASSLDAGLVHEQYF. CDR3 nucleotides: TGTGCCAGCAGCTTAGATGCGGGTTTAGTCCACGAGCAGTACTTC.

The chain carries TRBV29-1 and TRBJ1-1; maybe TRBD1 (6 bases). Looked up from germline, CDR1 is SQVTM and CDR2 is ANQGSEA. V was cut by 3 bases and J by 10 bases, with 15 bases left in between. The CDR3 runs to 12 residues. The CDR3 here is CSVEGDTTGAFF. The CDR3 bases are TGCAGCGTTGAGGGGGACACTACCGGAGCTTTCTTT.

A few counts support this clone. The V gene is TRBV6-1, the J gene TRBJ2-3, with D perhaps TRBD2 (5 bases). CDR1 is MNHNS, CDR2 SASEGT, per germline. The length of the CDR3 is 11 residues. Between the trimmed V and J ends, which lost 5 bases and 9 bases, there was a span of 9 bases. For the CDR3, the DNA is TGTGCCAGCAGTTTACCGGGAACGCAGTATTTT. Translating it yields CASSLPGTQYF.

The chain is built from TRBV11-3 and TRBJ2-1; 10 nucleotides line up with TRBD2. The CDR3 has 16 residues. The ends lost 4 bases at V and 4 bases at J; junction bases unmatched: 7. In germline, CDR1 is SGHNT, CDR2 YENEEA. The CDR3 loop is CASSSPGTSVYNEQFF. The CDR3, as DNA: TGTGCCAGCAGCTCGCCCGGGACTAGCGTATACAATGAGCAGTTCTTC.

This clone was detected a few times. The genes are TRBV7-9 and TRBJ2-1; TRBD1 is a possible D gene (6 bases). Germline V lookup: CDR1 SEHNR, CDR2 FQNEAQ (reference sequence). Trimming cost V 4 bases and J 4 bases, with 8 bases left between them. This CDR3 spans 13 amino acids. In DNA, the CDR3 is TGTGCCAGCAGCTCAGGGGAGTACAATGAGCAGTTCTTC. It yields the protein CASSSGEYNEQFF.

A single count supports this clone. CDR3 in DNA: TGCGCCAGCAGCTTGACCGGGACTAGGTACACAGATACGCAGTATTTT. Protein product: CASSLTGTRYTDTQYF. This chain links TRBV5-1 with TRBJ2-3; 8 bases are a match to TRBD2. The germline CDR1 and CDR2 sequences are SGHRS and YFSETQ. There are 16 residues in the CDR3. V shed 1 base and J 2 bases; nucleotides not matched to a gene: 6.

The V and J genes are TRBV19 and TRBJ1-1; 10 positions match TRBD1. Germline CDR1 and CDR2: LNHDA and SQIVND (reference sequence). V trimming: 5 bases; J trimming: 4 bases; junction bases outside the gene matches: 1. The CDR3 has 13 residues. CDR3 bases: TGTGCCAGTAGTTGGACAGGGGGCACTGAAGCTTTCTTT. The encoded protein is CASSWTGGTEAFF.

The CDR3 spells CASSYKASYGYTF. As DNA, the CDR3 is TGTGCCAGCAGTTACAAAGCGAGCTATGGCTACACCTTC. The chain employs TRBV6-5 and TRBJ1-2; D remains unclear. The CDR3 has 13 residues. V lost 2 bases and J 4 bases, leaving 8 bases between the germline ends. CDR1 MNHEY and CDR2 SVGAGI come from the germline V gene.

This chain uses TRBV6-1 with TRBJ1-6, with D possibly matching TRBD1 (6 bases). V dropped 5 bases and J dropped 8 bases, with 16 bases sitting between them. The length of the CDR3 is 15 residues. Germline V CDR1 and CDR2: MNHNS, SASEGT. The CDR3 here is CASSPSQGSHSPLHF. The DNA for the CDR3 is TGTGCCAGCAGTCCATCACAGGGTTCGCATTCACCCCTCCACTTT.

The V call is TRBV2, the J call TRBJ2-5; the match to TRBD1 covers 7 bases. The length of the CDR3 is 13 residues. J was trimmed by 3 bases and V by 4 bases; bases with no gene match: 2. Germline V CDR1 and CDR2: SNHLY, FYNNEI. CDR3 sequence (DNA): TGTGCCAGCAGTGTCCAGGGGGAAGAGACCCAGTACTTC. It specifies CASSVQGEETQYF.

The chain is built from TRBV9 and TRBJ2-3; 10 positions match TRBD1. Germline V gene lookup returns CDR1 SGDLS and CDR2 YYNGEE. V lost 4 bases, J lost 4 bases, and 6 bases stayed unmatched. There are 15 residues in the CDR3. For the CDR3, the DNA is TGTGCCAGCAGCCGGGGACAGGGGTTGGCAGATACGCAGTATTTT. Translated, it gives CASSRGQGLADTQYF.

This clone occurred a few times. The rearrangement uses TRBV5-4 and TRBJ2-5; 10 bases are shared with TRBD2. The CDR3 extends over 16 amino acids. V trimming: 8 bases; J trimming: 6 bases; junction bases outside the gene matches: 16. Looked up from germline, CDR1 is SGHNT and CDR2 is YYREEE (reference sequence). The CDR3 spells CASSKKASGSSQTQYF. As DNA, the CDR3 is TGTGCCAGTAGTAAAAAGGCTAGCGGGAGTTCGCAGACCCAGTACTTC.

The chain employs TRBV19 and TRBJ1-1; 11 nucleotides agree with TRBD1. CDR3 length: 14 amino acids. Germline V gives CDR1 LNHDA, CDR2 SQIVND (reference sequence). V shed 10 bases, J shed 4 bases, and the junction held 8 bases outside the gene matches. The CDR3 loop is CATRDRGEGTEAFF. The CDR3 nucleotides are TGTGCCACCCGGGACAGGGGGGAGGGCACTGAAGCTTTCTTT.

The V call is TRBV12-5, the J call TRBJ1-3, with a possible D match to TRBD1 (5 bases). The CDR3 consists of 13 residues. The germline V gene has CDR1 LGHNT and CDR2 FRNRAP. V was trimmed by 7 bases and J by 7 bases, leaving 14 bases between them. CDR3 DNA sequence: TGTGCTAGTGCCTCCTCCGGGGGGAACACCATATATTTT. Its protein product is CASASSGGNTIYF.

The rearrangement uses TRBV5-1 and TRBJ2-7, with TRBD1 matching 7 bases. This CDR3 is built from 14 residues. Germline V gene data show CDR1 as SGHRS and CDR2 as YFSETQ. Losses at the gene ends were 4 bases for V and 4 bases for J; bases not matched to a gene: 8. Here the CDR3 reads CASSPQTGQYEQYF. The DNA of the CDR3 is TGCGCCAGCAGCCCCCAGACAGGGCAATACGAGCAGTACTTC.

This chain uses TRBV9 with TRBJ1-1, with D unresolved. Trimming cost V 7 bases and J 1 base, with 14 bases left between them. This CDR3 comprises 14 residues. The germline V gene has CDR1 SGDLS and CDR2 YYNGEE. In DNA form, the CDR3 reads TGTGCCAGCGGGAGTGAATCCAAGAACACTGAAGCTTTCTTT. Translation: CASGSESKNTEAFF.

For the CDR3, the DNA is TGTGCCAGCGTCTCAGGGACAGGGGCTAACTATGGCTACACCTTC. It is translated as CASVSGTGANYGYTF. The chain uses TRBV2 and TRBJ1-2; TRBD1 agrees at 10 bases. CDR1 and CDR2 (germline): SNHLY, FYNNEI. The junction had 6 bases not matched to a gene; V was cut back by 8 bases and J by 0 bases. This CDR3 contains 15 residues. Filled out from reference TRBV2 and TRBJ1-2, the complete variable domain reads EPEVTQTPSHQVTQMGQEVILRCVPISNHLYFYWYRQILGQKVEFLVSFYNNEISEKSEIFDDQFSVERPDGSNFTLKIRSTKLEDSAMYFCASVSGTGANYGYTFGSGTRLTVV.

V and J are TRBV7-3 and TRBJ1-1; D unresolved. The CDR3 covers 13 residues. The V end was cut by 1 base, the J end by 2 bases, with 5 bases between. From germline, CDR1 is SGHTA and CDR2 FQGTGA. The CDR3 loop is CASSLSGNTEAFF. DNA for the CDR3: TGTGCCAGCAGCTTAAGTGGCAACACTGAAGCTTTCTTT.

The rearrangement links TRBV14 to TRBJ2-7, with 7 bases identical to TRBD1. The J segment lost 5 bases and the V segment lost 3 bases, leaving 7 bases of the junction unmatched. Germline V gives CDR1 SGHDN, CDR2 FVKESK. The CDR3 runs 14 residues. The CDR3 DNA follows: TGTGCCAGCAGCCAGACAGGGTTTGAGGACGAGCAGTACTTC. This sequence encodes CASSQTGFEDEQYF.

This clone was observed a single time. The rearrangement links TRBV28 to TRBJ1-4; 11 positions match TRBD1. This CDR3 region has 16 residues. Germline loops: CDR1 MDHEN, CDR2 SYDVKM. Trimming took 5 bases from V and 7 from J; bases not matched to a gene: 9. CDR3 DNA: TGTGCCAGCAGTCTATCCGCCGGGACAGGGGGTGAAAAACTGTTTTTT. Protein sequence: CASSLSAGTGGEKLFF.

The chain uses TRBV7-9 and TRBJ2-7; D might be TRBD1 (5 bases). V was shortened by 6 bases and J by 3 bases, with 18 bases between the two germline ends. Germline V lookup: CDR1 SEHNR, CDR2 FQNEAQ (reference sequence). The CDR3 runs 15 residues. CDR3 in DNA: TGTGCCAGCAGACCTTTGGACAACTCCCGCTACGAGCAGTACTTC. Translated, it gives CASRPLDNSRYEQYF.

This chain joins TRBV7-8 and TRBJ2-7; D might be TRBD2 (5 bases). Deletions cut 6 bases from V and 8 bases from J, with 17 bases between. This CDR3 has 13 amino acids. From germline, CDR1 is SGHVS and CDR2 FQNEAQ. CDR3: CASRPGFRNKQYF. CDR3 coding DNA: TGTGCCAGCAGACCGGGATTTCGAAACAAGCAGTACTTC. Using reference TRBV7-8 and TRBJ2-7 for the parts outside the CDR3, the full variable domain is GAGVSQSPRYKVAKRGQDVALRCDPISGHVSLFWYQQALGQGPEFLTYFQNEAQLDKSGLPSDRFFAERPEGSVSTLKIQRTQQEDSAVYLCASRPGFRNKQYFGPGTRLTVT.

The chain carries TRBV9 and TRBJ1-2; 7 bases agree with TRBD1. Looked up from germline, CDR1 is SGDLS and CDR2 is YYNGEE. J lost 7 bases, V lost 4 bases, and 10 bases had no gene match. The CDR3 totals 14 residues. The CDR3 DNA is TGTGCCAGCAGCCGCCAGGGGGTAGCTAGTGGCTACACCTTC. This gives the protein CASSRQGVASGYTF.